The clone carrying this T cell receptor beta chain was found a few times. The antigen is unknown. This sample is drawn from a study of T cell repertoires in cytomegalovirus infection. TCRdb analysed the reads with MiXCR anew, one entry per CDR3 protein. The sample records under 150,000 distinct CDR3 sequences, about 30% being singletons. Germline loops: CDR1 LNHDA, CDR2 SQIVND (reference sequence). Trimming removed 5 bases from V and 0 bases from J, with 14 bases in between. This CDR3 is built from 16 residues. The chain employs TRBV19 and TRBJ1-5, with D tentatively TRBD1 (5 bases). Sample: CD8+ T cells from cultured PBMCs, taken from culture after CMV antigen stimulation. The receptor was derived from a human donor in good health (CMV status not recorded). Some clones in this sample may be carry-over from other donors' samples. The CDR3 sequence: CASSDPEGNSNQPQHF. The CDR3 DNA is TGTGCCAGTAGTGACCCCGAGGGGAATAGCAATCAGCCCCAGCATTTT.